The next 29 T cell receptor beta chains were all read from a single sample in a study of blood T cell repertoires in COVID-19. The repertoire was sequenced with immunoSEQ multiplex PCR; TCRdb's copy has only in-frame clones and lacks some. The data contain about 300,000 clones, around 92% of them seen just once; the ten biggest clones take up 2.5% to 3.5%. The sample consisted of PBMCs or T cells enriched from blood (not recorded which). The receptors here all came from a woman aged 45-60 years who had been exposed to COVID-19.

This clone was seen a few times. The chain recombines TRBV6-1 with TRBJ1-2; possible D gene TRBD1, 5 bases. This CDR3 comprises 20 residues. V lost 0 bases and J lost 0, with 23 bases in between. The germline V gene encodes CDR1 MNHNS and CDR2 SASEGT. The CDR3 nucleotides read TGTGCCAGCAGTGAAGCGAGATTGTGGGGCGCCTACCTAGCTAACTATGGCTACACCTTC. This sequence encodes CASSEARLWGAYLANYGYTF.

The CDR3 DNA is TGTGCCATCAGTGCTGGTCAGGGCAAGACTGGGGCCAACGTCCTGACTTTC. Amino acids: CAISAGQGKTGANVLTF. The chain recombines TRBV10-3 with TRBJ2-6; TRBD1 is a possible D gene (5 bases). Germline CDR1 is ENHRY and CDR2 is SYGVKD. The CDR3 contains 17 residues. The germline V and J ends were trimmed by 4 bases and 2 bases, with 15 bases remaining between them.

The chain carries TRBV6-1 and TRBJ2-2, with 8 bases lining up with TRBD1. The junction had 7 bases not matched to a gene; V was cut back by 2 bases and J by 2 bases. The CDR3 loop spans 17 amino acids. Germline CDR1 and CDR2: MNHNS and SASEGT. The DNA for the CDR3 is TGTGCCAGCAGTGAAAGTTTCACAGGGGGAAACACCGGGGAGCTGTTTTTT. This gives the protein CASSESFTGGNTGELFF.

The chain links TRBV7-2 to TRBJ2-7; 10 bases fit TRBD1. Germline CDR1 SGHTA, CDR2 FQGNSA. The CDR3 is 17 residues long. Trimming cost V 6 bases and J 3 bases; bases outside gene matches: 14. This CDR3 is CASSSTGTGVHFYEQYF. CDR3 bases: TGTGCCAGCAGTTCGACCGGGACAGGGGTCCATTTCTACGAGCAGTACTTC.

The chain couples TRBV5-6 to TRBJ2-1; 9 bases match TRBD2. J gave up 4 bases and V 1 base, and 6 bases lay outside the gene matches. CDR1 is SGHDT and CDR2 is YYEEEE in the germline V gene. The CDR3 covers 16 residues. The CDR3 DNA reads TGTGCCAGCAGCTTGAGTCCTAGCGGGGCATACAATGAGCAGTTCTTC. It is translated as CASSLSPSGAYNEQFF. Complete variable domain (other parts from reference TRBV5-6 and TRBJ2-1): DAGVTQSPTHLIKTRGQQVTLRCSPKSGHDTVSWYQQALGQGPQFIFQYYEEEERQRGNFPDRFSGHQFPNYSSELNVNALLLGDSALYLCASSLSPSGAYNEQFFGPGTRLTVL.

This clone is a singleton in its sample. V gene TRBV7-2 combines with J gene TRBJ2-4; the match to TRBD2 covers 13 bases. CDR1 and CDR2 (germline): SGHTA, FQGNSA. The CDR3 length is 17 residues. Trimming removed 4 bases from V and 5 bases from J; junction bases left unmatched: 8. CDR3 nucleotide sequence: TGTGCCAGCAGCTCCCGACTAGCGGGGGGCTGGGAAAACATTCAGTACTTC. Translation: CASSSRLAGGWENIQYF.

The CDR3 loop is CASSPNRALMTQHF. CDR3 bases: TGTGCCAGTAGTCCGAACAGGGCCTTAATGACCCAGCATTTT. The chain employs TRBV19 and TRBJ1-5; D may be TRBD1 (6 bases). The germline V and J ends were trimmed by 5 bases and 11 bases, with 19 bases remaining between them. This CDR3 comprises 14 residues. Germline CDR1 LNHDA, CDR2 SQIVND (reference sequence).

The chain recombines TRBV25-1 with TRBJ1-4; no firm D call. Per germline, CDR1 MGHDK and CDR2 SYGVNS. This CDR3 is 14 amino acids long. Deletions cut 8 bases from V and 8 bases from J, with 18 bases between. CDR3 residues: CASGSGFGHEKLFF. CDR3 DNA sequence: TGTGCCAGCGGAAGCGGATTCGGTCACGAAAAACTGTTTTTT.

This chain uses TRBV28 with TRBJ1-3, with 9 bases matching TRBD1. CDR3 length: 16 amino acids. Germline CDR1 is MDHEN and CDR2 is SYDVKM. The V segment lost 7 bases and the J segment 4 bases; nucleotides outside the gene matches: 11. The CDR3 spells CASTLSGTGWGNTIYF. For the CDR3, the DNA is TGTGCCAGCACCTTATCCGGGACAGGGTGGGGAAACACCATATATTTT.

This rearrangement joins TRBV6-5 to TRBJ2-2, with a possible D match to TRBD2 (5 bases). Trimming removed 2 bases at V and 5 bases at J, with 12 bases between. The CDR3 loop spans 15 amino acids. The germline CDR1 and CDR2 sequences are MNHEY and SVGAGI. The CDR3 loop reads CASSYEGPGTGELFF. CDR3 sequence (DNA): TGTGCCAGCAGTTACGAAGGACCGGGAACCGGGGAGCTGTTTTTT.

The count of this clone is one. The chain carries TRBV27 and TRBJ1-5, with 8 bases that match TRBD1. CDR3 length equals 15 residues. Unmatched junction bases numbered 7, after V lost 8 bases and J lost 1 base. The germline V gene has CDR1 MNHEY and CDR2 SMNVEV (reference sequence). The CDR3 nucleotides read TGTGCCAGCGGACAGGGCACAGGAAGCAATCAGCCCCAGCATTTT. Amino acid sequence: CASGQGTGSNQPQHF.

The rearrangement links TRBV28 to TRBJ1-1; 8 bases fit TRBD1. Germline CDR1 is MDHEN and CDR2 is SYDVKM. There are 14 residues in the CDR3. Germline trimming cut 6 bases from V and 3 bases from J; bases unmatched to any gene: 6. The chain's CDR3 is CASRLTGDDTEAFF. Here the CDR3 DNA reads TGTGCCAGCAGGCTGACAGGGGATGACACTGAAGCTTTCTTT.

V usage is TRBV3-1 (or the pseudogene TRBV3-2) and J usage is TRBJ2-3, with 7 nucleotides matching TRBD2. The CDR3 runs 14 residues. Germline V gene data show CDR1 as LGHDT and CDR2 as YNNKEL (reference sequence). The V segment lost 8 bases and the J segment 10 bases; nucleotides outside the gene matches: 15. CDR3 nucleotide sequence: TGTGCCAGCGCCGGGGCGGGGGTTCCCGGGGCGCAGTATTTT. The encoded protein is CASAGAGVPGAQYF.

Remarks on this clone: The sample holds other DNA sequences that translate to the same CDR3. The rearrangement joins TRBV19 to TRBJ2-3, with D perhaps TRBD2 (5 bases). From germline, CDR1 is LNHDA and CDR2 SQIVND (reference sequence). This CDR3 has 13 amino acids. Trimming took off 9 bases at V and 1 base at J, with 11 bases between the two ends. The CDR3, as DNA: TGTGCCAGCCGCACCGGGGGCACAGATACGCAGTATTTT. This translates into CASRTGGTDTQYF.

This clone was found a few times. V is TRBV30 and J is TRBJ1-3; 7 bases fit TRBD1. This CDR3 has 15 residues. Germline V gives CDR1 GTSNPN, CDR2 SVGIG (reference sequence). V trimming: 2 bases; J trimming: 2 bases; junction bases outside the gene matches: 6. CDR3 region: CAWSRTGVAGNTIYF. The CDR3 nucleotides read TGTGCCTGGAGTAGAACAGGGGTTGCTGGAAACACCATATATTTT.

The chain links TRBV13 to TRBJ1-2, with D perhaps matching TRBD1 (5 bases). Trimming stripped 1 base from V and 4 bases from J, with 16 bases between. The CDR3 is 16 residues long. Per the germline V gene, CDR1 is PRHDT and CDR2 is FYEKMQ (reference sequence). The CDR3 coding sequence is TGTGCCAGCAGCTTAGAGTGGGGCCAGTCCGGCTATGGCTACACCTTC. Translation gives CASSLEWGQSGYGYTF. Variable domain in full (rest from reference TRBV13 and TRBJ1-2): AAGVIQSPRHLIKEKRETATLKCYPIPRHDTVYWYQQGPGQDPQFLISFYEKMQSDKGSIPDRFSAQQFSDYHSELNMSSLELGDSALYFCASSLEWGQSGYGYTFGSGTRLTVV.

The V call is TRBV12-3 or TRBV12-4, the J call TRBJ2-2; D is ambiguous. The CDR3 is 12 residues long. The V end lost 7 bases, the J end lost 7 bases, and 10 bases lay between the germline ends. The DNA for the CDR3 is TGTGCCAGCAAGAACCAGGTCGGGGAGCTGTTTTTT. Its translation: CASKNQVGELFF.

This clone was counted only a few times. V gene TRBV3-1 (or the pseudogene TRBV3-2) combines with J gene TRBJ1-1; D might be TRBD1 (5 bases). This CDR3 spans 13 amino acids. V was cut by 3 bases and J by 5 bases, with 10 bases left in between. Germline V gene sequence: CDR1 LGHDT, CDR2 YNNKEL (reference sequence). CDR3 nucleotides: TGTGCCAGCAGCCATATGGGGGGGACTGAAGCTTTCTTT. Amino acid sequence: CASSHMGGTEAFF.

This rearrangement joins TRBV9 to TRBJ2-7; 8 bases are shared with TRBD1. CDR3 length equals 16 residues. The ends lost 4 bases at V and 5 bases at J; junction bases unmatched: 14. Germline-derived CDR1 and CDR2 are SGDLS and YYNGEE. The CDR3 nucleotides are TGTGCCAGCAGCTTCGGGGGAAGGACAGGGTGGGACGAGCAGTACTTC. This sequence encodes CASSFGGRTGWDEQYF.

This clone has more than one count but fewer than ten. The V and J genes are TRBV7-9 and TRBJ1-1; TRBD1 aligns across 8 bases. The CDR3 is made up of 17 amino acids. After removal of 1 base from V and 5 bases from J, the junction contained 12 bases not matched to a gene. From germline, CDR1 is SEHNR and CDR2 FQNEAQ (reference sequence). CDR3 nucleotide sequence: TGTGCCAGCAGCTTAGAGGGATATGGACAGGGAAGGACTGAAGCTTTCTTT. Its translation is CASSLEGYGQGRTEAFF.

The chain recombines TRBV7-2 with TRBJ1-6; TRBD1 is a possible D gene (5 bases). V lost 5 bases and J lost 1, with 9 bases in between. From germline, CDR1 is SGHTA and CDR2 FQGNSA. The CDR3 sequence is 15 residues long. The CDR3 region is CASSNRQSYNSPLHF. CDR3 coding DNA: TGTGCCAGCAGCAACCGACAGTCCTATAATTCACCCCTCCACTTT.

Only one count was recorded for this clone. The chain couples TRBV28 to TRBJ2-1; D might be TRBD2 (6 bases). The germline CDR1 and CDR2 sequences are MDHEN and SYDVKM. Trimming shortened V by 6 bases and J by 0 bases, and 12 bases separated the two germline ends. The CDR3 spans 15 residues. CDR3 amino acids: CASSFSGSSYNEQFF. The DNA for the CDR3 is TGTGCCAGCAGCTTTAGCGGAAGCTCCTACAATGAGCAGTTCTTC.

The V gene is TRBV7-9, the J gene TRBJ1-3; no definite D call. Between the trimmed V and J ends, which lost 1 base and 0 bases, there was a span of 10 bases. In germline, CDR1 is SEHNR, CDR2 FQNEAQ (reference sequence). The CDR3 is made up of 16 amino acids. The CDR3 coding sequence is TGTGCCAGCAGCTTAGATTCCGGACTCTCTGGAAACACCATATATTTT. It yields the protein CASSLDSGLSGNTIYF.

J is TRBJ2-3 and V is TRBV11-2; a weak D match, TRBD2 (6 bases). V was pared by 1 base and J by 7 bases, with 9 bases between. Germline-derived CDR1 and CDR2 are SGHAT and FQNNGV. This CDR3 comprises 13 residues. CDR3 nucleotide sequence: TGTGCCAGCAGCTTAGTGGGGGGAAATACGCAGTATTTT. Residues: CASSLVGGNTQYF.

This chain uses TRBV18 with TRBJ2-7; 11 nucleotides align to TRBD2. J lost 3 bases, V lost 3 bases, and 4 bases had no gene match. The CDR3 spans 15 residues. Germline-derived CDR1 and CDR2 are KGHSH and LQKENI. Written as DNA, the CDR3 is TGTGCCAGCTCACCGCTAGCGGGGGGCAACTACGAGCAGTACTTC. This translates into CASSPLAGGNYEQYF.

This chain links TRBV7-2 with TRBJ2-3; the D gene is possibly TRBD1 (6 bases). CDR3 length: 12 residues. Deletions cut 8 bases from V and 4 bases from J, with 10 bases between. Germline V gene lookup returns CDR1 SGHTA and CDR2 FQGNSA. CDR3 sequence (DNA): TGTGCCAGCCGCAGGGGTCCAGATACGCAGTATTTT. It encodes CASRRGPDTQYF.

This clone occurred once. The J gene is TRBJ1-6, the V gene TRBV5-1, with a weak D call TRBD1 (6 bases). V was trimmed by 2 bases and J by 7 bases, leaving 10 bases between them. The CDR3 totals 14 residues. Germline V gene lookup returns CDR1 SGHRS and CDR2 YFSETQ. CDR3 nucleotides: TGCGCCAGCAGCTTTGGACAGTCGAATTCACCCCTCCACTTT. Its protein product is CASSFGQSNSPLHF.

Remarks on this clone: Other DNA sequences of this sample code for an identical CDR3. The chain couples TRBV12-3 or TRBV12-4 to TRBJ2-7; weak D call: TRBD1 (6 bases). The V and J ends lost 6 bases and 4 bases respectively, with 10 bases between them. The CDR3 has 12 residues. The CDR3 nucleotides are TGTGCCAGCAGCCCGGGACAATACGAGCAGTACTTC. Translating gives CASSPGQYEQYF.

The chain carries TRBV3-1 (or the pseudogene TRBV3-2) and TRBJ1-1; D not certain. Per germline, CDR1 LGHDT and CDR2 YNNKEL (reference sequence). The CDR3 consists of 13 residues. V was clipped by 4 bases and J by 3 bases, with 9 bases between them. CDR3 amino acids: CASSPNFYTEAFF. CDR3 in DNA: TGTGCCAGCAGCCCAAACTTCTACACTGAAGCTTTCTTT.